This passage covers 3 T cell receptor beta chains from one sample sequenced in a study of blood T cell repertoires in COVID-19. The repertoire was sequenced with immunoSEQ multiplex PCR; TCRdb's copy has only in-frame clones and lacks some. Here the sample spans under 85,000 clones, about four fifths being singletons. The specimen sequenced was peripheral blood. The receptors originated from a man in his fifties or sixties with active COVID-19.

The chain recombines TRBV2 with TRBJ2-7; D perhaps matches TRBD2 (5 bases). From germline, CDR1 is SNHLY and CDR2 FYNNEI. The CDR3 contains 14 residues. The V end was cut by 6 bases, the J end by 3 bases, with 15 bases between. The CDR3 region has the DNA TGTGCCAGCAGGACTAACGGTGCCTTCTACGAGCAGTACTTC. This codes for CASRTNGAFYEQYF. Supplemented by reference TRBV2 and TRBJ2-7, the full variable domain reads EPEVTQTPSHQVTQMGQEVILRCVPISNHLYFYWYRQILGQKVEFLVSFYNNEISEKSEIFDDQFSVERPDGSNFTLKIRSTKLEDSAMYFCASRTNGAFYEQYFGPGTRLTVT.

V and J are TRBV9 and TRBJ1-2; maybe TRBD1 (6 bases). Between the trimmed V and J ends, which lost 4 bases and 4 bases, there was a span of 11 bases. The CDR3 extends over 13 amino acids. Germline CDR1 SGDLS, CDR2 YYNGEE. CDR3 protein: CASSPPQGYGYTF. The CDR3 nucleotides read TGTGCCAGCAGCCCCCCACAGGGCTATGGCTACACCTTC.

The CDR3, as DNA: TGTGCCAGCAGCCCACCGGGACTGCCGGCCGGGGAGCTGTTTTTT. Encoded protein: CASSPPGLPAGELFF. This rearrangement joins TRBV7-9 to TRBJ2-2; weak D call: TRBD2 (6 bases). CDR3 length: 15 residues. Trimming pared 5 bases from V and 6 bases from J, leaving 16 bases between. From germline, CDR1 is SEHNR and CDR2 FQNEAQ (reference sequence).